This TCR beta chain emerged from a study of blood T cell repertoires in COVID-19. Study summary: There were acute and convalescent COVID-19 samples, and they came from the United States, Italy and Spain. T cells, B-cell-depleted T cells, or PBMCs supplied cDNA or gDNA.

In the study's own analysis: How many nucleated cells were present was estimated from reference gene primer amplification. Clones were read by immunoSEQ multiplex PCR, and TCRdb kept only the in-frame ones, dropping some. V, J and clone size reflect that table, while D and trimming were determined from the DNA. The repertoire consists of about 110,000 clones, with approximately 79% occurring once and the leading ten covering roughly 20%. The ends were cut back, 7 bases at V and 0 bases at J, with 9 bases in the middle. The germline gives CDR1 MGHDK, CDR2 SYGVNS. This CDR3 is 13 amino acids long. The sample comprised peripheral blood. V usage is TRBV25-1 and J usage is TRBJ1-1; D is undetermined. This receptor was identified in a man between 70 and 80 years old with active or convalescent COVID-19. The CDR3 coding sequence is TGTGCCAGCACCTTATCGGTGAACACTGAAGCTTTCTTT. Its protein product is CASTLSVNTEAFF.